Shown below are 18 T cell receptor beta chains from a single sample sequenced in a study of cytomegalovirus exposure and HLA in healthy donors. The primer mix had 60 Vbeta and 13 Jbeta primers. Clones were sequenced by immunoSEQ multiplex PCR, and TCRdb holds only the in-frame ones, with some missing. Among about 63,000 clones, under 85% were seen once, and the ten largest hold 2.9%. Sequences were obtained from PBMCs. Receptor source: a woman in her 30s in good health and CMV-seronegative.

The rearrangement links TRBV6-4 to TRBJ2-2; 8 nucleotides align to TRBD1. The germline CDR1 and CDR2 sequences are MRHNA and SNTAGT. The CDR3 covers 15 residues. V dropped 3 bases and J dropped 7; count of bases not matched to a gene: 7. CDR3 bases: TGTGCCAGCAGTGATCCCAAGACAGGGGTCGGGGAGCTGTTTTTT. Protein: CASSDPKTGVGELFF.

This chain connects TRBV6-5 to TRBJ1-3, with D uncertain. Trimming took off 7 bases at V and 1 base at J, with 5 bases between the two ends. Germline V gene data show CDR1 as MNHEY and CDR2 as SVGAGI. CDR3 length: 12 residues. The CDR3, as DNA: TGTGCCAGCATCAGTTCTGGAAACACCATATATTTT. Translating gives CASISSGNTIYF.

V and J are TRBV7-2 and TRBJ2-7; D unresolved. CDR3 length: 14 amino acids. CDR1 is SGHTA, CDR2 FQGNSA, per germline. With 2 bases removed from V and 0 bases from J, the gap between germline ends came to 8 bases. The DNA for the CDR3 is TGTGCCAGCAGCTTACGTAGGAGCTCCTACGAGCAGTACTTC. Translated, it gives CASSLRRSSYEQYF.

The chain links TRBV7-9 to TRBJ1-5; 9 nucleotides match TRBD1. The CDR3 is 14 amino acids. The germline V gene has CDR1 SEHNR and CDR2 FQNEAQ (reference sequence). Trimming cost V 5 bases and J 7 bases; bases outside gene matches: 6. CDR3 sequence reads: CASSRTGAGQPQHF. The CDR3 nucleotides are TGTGCCAGCAGCCGGACAGGGGCGGGCCAGCCCCAGCATTTT.

This chain uses TRBV5-6 with TRBJ2-1; 8 bases fit TRBD1. This CDR3 is built from 16 residues. Germline-derived CDR1 and CDR2 are SGHDT and YYEEEE. Unmatched junction bases numbered 12, after V lost 2 bases and J lost 8 bases. The CDR3 sequence is CASSFGLGQGNYEQFF. Here the CDR3 DNA reads TGTGCCAGCAGCTTCGGTTTAGGACAGGGTAACTATGAGCAGTTCTTC.

This chain uses TRBV6-1 with TRBJ1-6; D not resolved. Trimming took 1 base from V and 0 from J, leaving 7 bases between them. Germline values: CDR1 MNHNS, CDR2 SASEGT. CDR3 length equals 16 residues. The CDR3 is CASSEELSSYNSPLHF. CDR3 coding DNA: TGTGCCAGCAGTGAAGAATTGAGCTCCTATAATTCACCCCTCCACTTT.

This clone was observed a handful of times. This chain joins TRBV18 and TRBJ2-1, with 9 bases identical to TRBD1. The CDR3 consists of 13 residues. Looked up from germline, CDR1 is KGHSH and CDR2 is LQKENI. V shed 6 bases, J shed 9 bases, and the junction held 6 bases outside the gene matches. CDR3 protein: CASSPGQGTEQFF. The CDR3 region has the DNA TGTGCCAGCTCCCCAGGACAGGGGACTGAGCAGTTCTTC.

The J gene is TRBJ1-2, the V gene TRBV2, with no clear D. Germline V gene lookup returns CDR1 SNHLY and CDR2 FYNNEI. This CDR3 is 15 amino acids long. Deletions cut 4 bases from V and 6 bases from J, with 18 bases between. CDR3 residues: CASSASRAGLHGYTF. As DNA, the CDR3 is TGTGCCAGCAGTGCGTCTAGAGCCGGACTGCATGGCTACACCTTC.

The CDR3 coding sequence is TGTGCCAGCTCACCCTCGGGACAGGCCTATGGCTACACCTTC. Translating it yields CASSPSGQAYGYTF. The V gene is TRBV18, the J gene TRBJ1-2, with 8 bases identical to TRBD1. V was clipped by 3 bases and J by 4 bases; unmatched bases: 4. Germline V lookup: CDR1 KGHSH, CDR2 LQKENI. The CDR3 length is 14 residues.

This clone was seen just once. The chain couples TRBV6-5 to TRBJ1-3; the match to TRBD1 covers 9 bases. This CDR3 contains 15 residues. CDR1 and CDR2 (germline): MNHEY, SVGAGI. The ends lost 4 bases at V and 3 bases at J; junction bases unmatched: 4. CDR3 loop: CASSSTGGIGNTIYF. As DNA, the CDR3 is TGTGCCAGCAGTTCGACAGGGGGGATTGGAAACACCATATATTTT.

The chain combines TRBV19 with TRBJ2-3, with 12 bases matching TRBD2. V lost 5 bases to trimming and J lost 6 bases; unmatched junction nucleotides: 9. Per the germline V gene, CDR1 is LNHDA and CDR2 is SQIVND (reference sequence). CDR3 size: 16 residues. The CDR3 DNA reads TGTGCCAGTAGTCCTAGACTAGCGGGGGAAGGGGATACGCAGTATTTT. Translated, it gives CASSPRLAGEGDTQYF.

The J gene is TRBJ2-1, the V gene TRBV27, with 11 bases that match TRBD2. Germline V gives CDR1 MNHEY, CDR2 SMNVEV (reference sequence). Trimming cost V 4 bases and J 6 bases; bases outside gene matches: 8. The CDR3 extends over 16 amino acids. DNA of the CDR3: TGTGCCAGCAGTTCCTCTAGCGGGGGGCGTTTCAATGAGCAGTTCTTC. This codes for CASSSSSGGRFNEQFF.

J is TRBJ2-5 and V is TRBV7-3; the match to TRBD2 covers 7 bases. The germline CDR1 and CDR2 sequences are SGHTA and FQGTGA. This CDR3 is 15 amino acids long. The ends lost 5 bases at V and 5 bases at J; junction bases unmatched: 11. CDR3 protein: CASSPSGSGTETQYF. The CDR3 DNA reads TGTGCCAGCAGCCCAAGCGGCAGCGGGACCGAGACCCAGTACTTC.

The chain joins TRBV15 to TRBJ1-5, with TRBD1 identical over 9 bases. Germline lookup yields CDR1 LNHNV and CDR2 YYDKDF (reference sequence). The length of the CDR3 is 15 residues. V was pared by 5 bases and J by 4 bases, with 6 bases of the junction left unmatched. Here the CDR3 DNA reads TGTGCCACCAGCCGGTACAGGGGGCCTAATCAGCCCCAGCATTTT. Translating gives CATSRYRGPNQPQHF.

The gene calls are TRBV27 and TRBJ1-6; no clear D gene. Germline assignment: CDR1 MNHEY and CDR2 SMNVEV (reference sequence). V lost 4 bases and J 7 bases, leaving 14 bases between the germline ends. CDR3 length equals 15 residues. CDR3 loop: CASSSRPRGNSPLHF. CDR3 nucleotide sequence: TGTGCCAGCAGTTCCCGGCCCAGAGGGAATTCACCCCTCCACTTT.

The chain combines TRBV11-2 with TRBJ2-3; the match to TRBD2 covers 11 bases. The CDR3 runs to 16 residues. The germline V gene has CDR1 SGHAT and CDR2 FQNNGV. V dropped 1 base and J dropped 2; count of bases not matched to a gene: 2. The CDR3 here is CASSLGLAGTTDTQYF. The CDR3 DNA is TGTGCCAGCAGCTTAGGACTAGCGGGGACCACAGATACGCAGTATTTT.

This chain connects TRBV25-1 to TRBJ2-5; TRBD1 agrees at 7 bases. The CDR3 loop spans 17 amino acids. Germline CDR1 is MGHDK and CDR2 is SYGVNS. Trimming removed 0 bases from V and 2 bases from J; junction bases left unmatched: 9. As DNA, the CDR3 is TGTGCCAGCAGTGAATATTCGAGGGGGCGTCGACAAGAGACCCAGTACTTC. Amino acids: CASSEYSRGRRQETQYF.

This chain joins TRBV27 and TRBJ2-7; D gene ambiguous. The CDR3 sequence is 13 residues long. Germline loops: CDR1 MNHEY, CDR2 SMNVEV (reference sequence). Trimming stripped 4 bases from V and 3 bases from J, with 10 bases between. The DNA for the CDR3 is TGTGCCAGCAGTTCAAACCCCAGCTACGAGCAGTACTTC. It encodes CASSSNPSYEQYF.